The clone carrying this TCR beta chain was counted a few times. The data derive from a study of T-cell memory formation after mild COVID-19. V shed 2 bases and J shed 11 bases, with 10 bases lying between them. CDR1 SEHNR and CDR2 FQNEAQ come from the germline V gene (reference sequence). This CDR3 spans 11 amino acids. Using its own MiXCR run on the 5' RACE reads, TCRdb lists one record per CDR3 protein. The data hold 150,000 to 200,000 distinct CDR3 sequences, with 20% to 25% observed a single time. The source material was PBMCs or a T cell subset sorted from them (not recorded which). The receptor's source is an adult woman who had mild COVID-19 (a few samples of this study predate the infection). Cell type and time point are not known. The chain links TRBV7-9 to TRBJ2-7; a weak D match, TRBD1 (6 bases). The CDR3 loop is CASSLLGQKYF. The CDR3 nucleotides read TGTGCCAGCAGCTTATTAGGACAGAAGTACTTC.